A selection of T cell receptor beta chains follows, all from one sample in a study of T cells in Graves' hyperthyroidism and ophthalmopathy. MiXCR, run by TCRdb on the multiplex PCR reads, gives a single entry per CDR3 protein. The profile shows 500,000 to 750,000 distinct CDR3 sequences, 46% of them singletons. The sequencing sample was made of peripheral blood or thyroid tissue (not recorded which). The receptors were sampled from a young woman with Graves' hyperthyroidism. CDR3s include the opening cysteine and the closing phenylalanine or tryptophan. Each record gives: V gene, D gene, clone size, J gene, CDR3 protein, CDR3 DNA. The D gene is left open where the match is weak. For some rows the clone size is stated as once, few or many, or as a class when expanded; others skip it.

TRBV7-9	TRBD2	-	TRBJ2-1	CASSLIGTSVYNEQFF	TGTGCCAGCAGCTTAATCGGGACTAGCGTTTACAATGAGCAGTTCTTC
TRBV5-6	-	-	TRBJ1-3	CASSSGTSYEGPGNTIYF	TGTGCCAGCAGTTCCGGGACTAGCTACGAGGGGCCTGGAAACACCATATATTTT
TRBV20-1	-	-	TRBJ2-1	CSARTGRNEQFF	TGCAGTGCTAGGACAGGGAGGAATGAGCAGTTCTTC
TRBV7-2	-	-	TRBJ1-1	CASSPRTGSTEAFF	TGTGCCAGCAGCCCTAGAACAGGGAGCACTGAAGCTTTCTTT
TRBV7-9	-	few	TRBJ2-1	CASSPSVGTVYNEQFF	TGTGCCAGCAGCCCTAGCGTAGGTACAGTCTACAATGAGCAGTTCTTC
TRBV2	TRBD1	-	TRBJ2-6	CATRKGQGANVLTF	TGTGCCACTCGGAAGGGACAGGGGGCCAACGTCCTGACTTTC
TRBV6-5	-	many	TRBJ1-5	CASRSQSNQPQHF	TGTGCCAGCAGGTCACAGAGCAATCAGCCCCAGCATTTT
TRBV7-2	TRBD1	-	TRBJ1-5	CASSPWTGRKPQHF	TGTGCCAGCAGCCCCTGGACAGGGAGGAAGCCCCAGCATTTT
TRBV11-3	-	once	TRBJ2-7	CATSRASEGADYTYEQYF	TGTGCCACCAGCCGGGCCTCGGAAGGAGCCGATTACACCTACGAGCAGTACTTC
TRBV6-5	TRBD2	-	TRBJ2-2	CASKRTSSAGELFF	TGTGCCAGCAAAAGGACTAGCTCGGCCGGGGAGCTGTTTTTT
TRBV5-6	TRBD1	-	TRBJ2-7	CASSLQDRGNEQYF	TGTGCCAGCAGCTTACAGGACAGGGGCAACGAGCAGTACTTC
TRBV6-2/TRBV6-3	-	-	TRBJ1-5	CASSSSGRDYSNQPQHF	TGTGCCAGCAGTTCTAGCGGGAGGGATTATAGCAATCAGCCCCAGCATTTT
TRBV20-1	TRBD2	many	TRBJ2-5	CSARLGGREETQYF	TGCAGTGCTAGACTGGGGGGGAGGGAGGAGACCCAGTACTTC
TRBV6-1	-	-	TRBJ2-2	CASSEVGSGELFF	TGTGCCAGCAGTGAAGTTGGTTCTGGGGAGCTGTTTTTT
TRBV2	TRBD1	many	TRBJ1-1	CASRTGDTEAFF	TGTGCCAGCAGGACAGGGGACACTGAAGCTTTCTTT
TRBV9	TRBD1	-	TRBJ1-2	CASTPVIGQGAMSGYTF	TGTGCCAGCACCCCCGTAATTGGACAGGGCGCCATGAGTGGCTACACCTTC
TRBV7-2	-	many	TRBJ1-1	CASSLSANTEAFF	TGTGCCAGCAGCTTATCCGCGAACACTGAAGCTTTCTTT
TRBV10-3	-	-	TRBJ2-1	CAISEYNEQFF	TGTGCCATCAGTGAGTACAATGAGCAGTTCTTC
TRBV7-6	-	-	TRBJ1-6	CASSLPGVNSPLHF	TGTGCCAGCAGCTTACCAGGGGTAAATTCACCCCTCCACTTT
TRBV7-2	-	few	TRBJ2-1	CASSLAGQASYNEQFF	TGTGCCAGCAGCTTAGCAGGCCAGGCCTCCTACAATGAGCAGTTCTTC
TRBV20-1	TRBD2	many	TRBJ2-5	CSALAAGWGETQYF	TGCAGTGCCCTAGCGGCGGGATGGGGAGAGACCCAGTACTTC
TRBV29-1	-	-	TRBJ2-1	CSVAGAGDNEQFF	TGCAGCGTTGCGGGAGCTGGGGACAATGAGCAGTTCTTC
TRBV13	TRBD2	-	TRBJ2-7	CASKPGGATYEQYF	TGTGCCAGCAAACCGGGGGGGGCGACCTACGAGCAGTACTTC
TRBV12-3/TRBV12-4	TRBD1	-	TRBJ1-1	CASSLLTGGGTEAFF	TGTGCCAGCAGTTTATTAACAGGGGGTGGCACTGAAGCTTTCTTT
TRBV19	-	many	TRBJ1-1	CASSIMGGDYTEAFF	TGTGCCAGTAGTATAATGGGTGGGGATTACACTGAAGCTTTCTTT
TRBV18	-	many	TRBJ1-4	CASSSDGTNEKLFF	TGTGCCAGCTCTAGCGACGGAACTAATGAAAAACTGTTTTTT